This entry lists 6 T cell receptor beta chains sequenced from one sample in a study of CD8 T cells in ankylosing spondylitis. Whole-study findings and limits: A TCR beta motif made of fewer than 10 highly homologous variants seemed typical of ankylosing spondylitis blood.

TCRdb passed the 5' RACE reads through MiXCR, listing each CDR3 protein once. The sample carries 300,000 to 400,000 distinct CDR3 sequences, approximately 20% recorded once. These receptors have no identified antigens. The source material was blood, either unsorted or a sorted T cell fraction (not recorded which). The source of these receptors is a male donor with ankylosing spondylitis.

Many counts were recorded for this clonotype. CDR3 in DNA: TGTGCCAGCAGGTCCTTTGAGGGCGCTACCTACGAGCAGTACTTC. It is translated as CASRSFEGATYEQYF. V and J are TRBV11-2 and TRBJ2-7, with TRBD2 as a possible D gene (5 bases). The CDR3 contains 15 residues. Germline CDR1 reads SGHAT; CDR2 reads FQNNGV. The V and J ends lost 6 bases and 2 bases respectively, with 17 bases between them.

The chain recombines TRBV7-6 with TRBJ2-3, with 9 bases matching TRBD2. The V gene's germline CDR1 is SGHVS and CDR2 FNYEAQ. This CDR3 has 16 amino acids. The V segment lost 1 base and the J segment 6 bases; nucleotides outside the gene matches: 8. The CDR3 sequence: CASSLVGSGSLDTQYF. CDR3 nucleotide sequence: TGTGCCAGCAGCTTAGTTGGTAGCGGGAGCCTTGATACGCAGTATTTT.

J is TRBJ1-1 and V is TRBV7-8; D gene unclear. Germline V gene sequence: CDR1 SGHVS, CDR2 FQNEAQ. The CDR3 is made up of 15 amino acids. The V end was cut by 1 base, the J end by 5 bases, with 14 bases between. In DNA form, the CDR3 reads TGTGCCAGCAGCTTAGGGGATTATAGCCAGACTGAAGCTTTCTTT. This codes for CASSLGDYSQTEAFF.

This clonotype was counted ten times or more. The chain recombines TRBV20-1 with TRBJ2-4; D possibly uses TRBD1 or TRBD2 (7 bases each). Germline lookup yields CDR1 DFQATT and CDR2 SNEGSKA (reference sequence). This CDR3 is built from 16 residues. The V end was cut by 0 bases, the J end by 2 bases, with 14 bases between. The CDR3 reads CSAREQGGVTKNIQYF. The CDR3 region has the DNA TGCAGTGCTAGAGAGCAGGGGGGGGTGACCAAAAACATTCAGTACTTC.

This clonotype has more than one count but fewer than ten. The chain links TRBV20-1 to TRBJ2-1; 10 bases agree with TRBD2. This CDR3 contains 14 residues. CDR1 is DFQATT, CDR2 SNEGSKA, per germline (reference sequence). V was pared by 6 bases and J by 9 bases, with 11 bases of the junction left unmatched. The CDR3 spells CSAALAGWESEQFF. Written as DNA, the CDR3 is TGCAGTGCAGCACTAGCGGGATGGGAGAGTGAGCAGTTCTTC.

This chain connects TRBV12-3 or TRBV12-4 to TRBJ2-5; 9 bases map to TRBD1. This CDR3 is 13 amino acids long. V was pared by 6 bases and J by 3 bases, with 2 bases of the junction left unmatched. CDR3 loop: CASRGDREETQYF. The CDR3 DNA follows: TGTGCCAGCAGGGGGGACAGGGAAGAGACCCAGTACTTC.